This TCR beta chain was retrieved from a study of cytomegalovirus exposure and HLA in healthy donors. Study details: Among the 398 genotyped donors, 70% to 85% were placed in the Caucasian-associated ancestry cluster.

The PCR made use of 60 Vbeta and 13 Jbeta primers. The data were produced by immunoSEQ multiplex PCR, yet TCRdb's version contains in-frame clones alone and is incomplete. This sample yields about 84,000 clones, of which 55% to 65% are seen a single time; 15% belongs to the top ten. The CDR3 covers 15 residues. The ends were cut back, 1 base at V and 2 bases at J, with 9 bases in the middle. Germline lookup yields CDR1 LGHNA and CDR2 YSLEER. The origin of this receptor is a woman aged 40 to 50 in good health and CMV-seropositive. V is TRBV4-3 and J is TRBJ2-1; perhaps TRBD2 as D (6 bases). Sequencing was done on a sample of PBMCs. The CDR3 region is CASSQVGGTYNEQFF. The CDR3, as DNA: TGCGCCAGCAGCCAAGTGGGCGGGACCTACAATGAGCAGTTCTTC.